A selection of T cell receptor beta chains follows, all from one sample in a study of CD8 T cells in ankylosing spondylitis. Using its own MiXCR run on the 5' RACE reads, TCRdb lists one record per CDR3 protein. The sample has some 250,000 distinct CDR3 sequences, 24% seen once; the top ten hold more than 0.6%. Sequencing input: blood, either unsorted or a sorted T cell fraction (not recorded which). All receptors come from a male donor with ankylosing spondylitis or in good health (not recorded which). Each CDR3 is given with its conserved first and last residue. D genes are given only for firm matches. Size tells how often a clone was seen (once, few, many) or the class of an expanded clone, and some rows leave it out.

TRBJ2-3	TRBD2	.	TRBV7-9	TGTGCCAGCAGCACACTAGCGGAGGGTCCAGATACGCAGTATTTT	CASSTLAEGPDTQYF
TRBJ2-7	.	.	TRBV27	TGTGCCAGCGGCGGGCGGGACAGATCCTACGAGCAGTACTTC	CASGGRDRSYEQYF
TRBJ2-1	TRBD1	many	TRBV20-1	TGCAGTGCTGGACAGGGGAACCATGAGCAGTTCTTC	CSAGQGNHEQFF
TRBJ2-1	TRBD2	.	TRBV29-1	TGCAGCCTCGCCGGGCGGGGGGTTTCCTACAATGAGCAGTTCTTC	CSLAGRGVSYNEQFF
TRBJ1-4	TRBD1	many	TRBV15	TGTGCCACCAGCAGTCGTCAGGGGGGTGAAAAACTGTTTTTT	CATSSRQGGEKLFF
TRBJ2-3	.	many	TRBV20-1	TGCAGTGCTATAGCCGGTGTGGATACGCAGTATTTT	CSAIAGVDTQYF
TRBJ2-1	TRBD2	.	TRBV20-1	TGCAGTGCTCCCCCTAGCGGGGGCCTGCGGGGCCAGTTCTTC	CSAPPSGGLRGQFF
TRBJ2-3	.	many	TRBV20-1	TGCAGTGCTAGAGGAACCGCGATTAGCACAGATACGCAGTATTTT	CSARGTAISTDTQYF
TRBJ1-6	.	many	TRBV6-5	TGTGCCAGCAGTTACTCAGTACAGATTAATTCACCCCTCCACTTT	CASSYSVQINSPLHF
TRBJ2-3	TRBD2	few	TRBV20-1	TGCAGTGCTAGCCCCAGGACTAGCGGGGACACAGATACGCAGTATTTT	CSASPRTSGDTDTQYF
TRBJ2-5	.	.	TRBV7-9	TGTGCCAGCAGCTTAGTGGGTTCTGAGACCCAGTACTTC	CASSLVGSETQYF
TRBJ2-3	.	.	TRBV12-3/TRBV12-4	TGTGCCAGCAGTGGCCCGGGGTTAGATACGCAGTATTTT	CASSGPGLDTQYF
TRBJ2-6	.	.	TRBV15	TGTGCCACCAGCAGAGACCGACACGTCTCTGGGGCCAACGTCCTGACTTTC	CATSRDRHVSGANVLTF
TRBJ2-3	TRBD2	many	TRBV20-1	TGCAGTGCTCAAACCCCGGGACTAGCTAGCACAGATACGCAGTATTTT	CSAQTPGLASTDTQYF
TRBJ2-2	.	many	TRBV2	TGTGCCAGCAGTCTGAGGGGGATCGGGGAGCTGTTTTTT	CASSLRGIGELFF
TRBJ2-3	.	few	TRBV7-9	TGTGCCAGCAGCTCCACGGCTTCGACAGCCCCTCGTTATTTT	CASSSTASTAPRYF
TRBJ2-1	.	.	TRBV29-1	TGCAGCGTTGTCAGGGGACGTAGTGAGCAGTTCTTC	CSVVRGRSEQFF
TRBJ2-1	.	many	TRBV10-3	TGTGCCATCGGAACAGCCGAGCAGTTCTTC	CAIGTAEQFF
TRBJ2-5	.	many	TRBV20-1	TGCAGTGCAACCCTGGGATTTGGGACCCAGTACTTC	CSATLGFGTQYF
TRBJ1-5	.	.	TRBV20-1	TGCAGTGCCCCGGGGGGAGATAGCAATCAGCCCCAGCATTTT	CSAPGGDSNQPQHF
TRBJ1-1	.	.	TRBV10-3	TGTTCCATCAGCAACCCAACAGGGACCACTGAAGCTTTCTTT	CSISNPTGTTEAFF
TRBJ2-1	TRBD2	.	TRBV18	TGTGCCAGCTCACCCCAAAGCGGACTAGCGGCCTACAATGAGCAGTTCTTC	CASSPQSGLAAYNEQFF
TRBJ2-5	.	.	TRBV23-1	TGCGCCAGCAGTCAACGAGACCAGGACAGCTTCTCTTTCCTGACCCAGTACTTC	CASSQRDQDSFSFLTQYF
TRBJ2-1	TRBD2	few	TRBV29-1	TGCAGCGTTGTGGGGACTAGCGGGGGGGCCTATGAGCAGTTCTTC	CSVVGTSGGAYEQFF
TRBJ2-1	.	once	TRBV5-4	TGTGCCAGCCGGAAAACCGGCTCGTCGGGGGAGCAGTTCTTC	CASRKTGSSGEQFF
TRBJ2-2	.	.	TRBV29-1	TGCAGCGTTGGGTTCGGGGAGAACACCGGGGAGCTGTTTTTT	CSVGFGENTGELFF
TRBJ2-3	TRBD1	.	TRBV29-1	TGCAGCGCCTTGGGACAGGGGCCTAGCACAGATACGCAGTATTTT	CSALGQGPSTDTQYF
TRBJ1-2	.	.	TRBV20-1	TGCAGTGCTAGTGACCCTCTCAAAGAGAAATATGGCTACACCTTC	CSASDPLKEKYGYTF
TRBJ1-2	.	many	TRBV5-1	TGCGCCAGCCGCGGGGAGATTACCTATGGCTACACCTTC	CASRGEITYGYTF
TRBJ2-6	TRBD1	few	TRBV10-3	TGTGCCATCAGTGAGGGGACAGGGGCTGGGGCCAACGTCCTGACTTTC	CAISEGTGAGANVLTF
TRBJ1-6	.	once	TRBV27	TGTGCCAGCAGTTTATTCGGGGCGACTCTCACCACACCCCTCCACTTT	CASSLFGATLTTPLHF
TRBJ2-7	.	.	TRBV24-1	TGTGCCACCAGTGACAGGGCTTCCGAGCAGTACTTC	CATSDRASEQYF
TRBJ2-7	TRBD1	many	TRBV20-1	TGCAGTGCTAGGGGAGGGACAGGGAAGGAAGAGCAGTACTTC	CSARGGTGKEEQYF
TRBJ2-7	TRBD2	few	TRBV7-6	TGTGCCAGCAGCCACGGGACTACCTACGAGCAGTACTTC	CASSHGTTYEQYF
TRBJ2-7	TRBD1	.	TRBV19	TGTGCCAGTAGTATGATTGGGGACAGAGGCTACGAGCAGTACTTC	CASSMIGDRGYEQYF
TRBJ2-4	.	.	TRBV6-1	TGTGCCAGCAGAACACTAGCCAAAAACATTCAGTACTTC	CASRTLAKNIQYF
TRBJ1-1	TRBD1	many	TRBV28	TGTGCCAGCGGTGCCGGGACAGGGGTTTACACTGAAGCTTTCTTT	CASGAGTGVYTEAFF
TRBJ2-7	.	.	TRBV20-1	TGCAGTGCTACAGACAAGAACTCCTACGAGCAGTACTTC	CSATDKNSYEQYF
TRBJ2-3	TRBD2	.	TRBV20-1	TGCAGTCCCCCCCCAGCGGGGGGGCCACGCACAGATACGCAGTATTTT	CSPPPAGGPRTDTQYF